This T cell receptor beta chain was identified in a study of cytomegalovirus exposure and HLA in healthy donors. Study findings and constraints: Many donors shared some public TCRs, even though most TCR sequences were rare. As a later analysis showed, a missense DCLRE1C variant was linked to trimming of TCR beta V- and J-genes. It was assumed in the presence/absence analyses that sequencing depth was roughly uniform across donors.

For this clone: What it binds is unknown.

Vbeta (60) and Jbeta (13) primers were used in the PCR. Assay used: immunoSEQ multiplex PCR; TCRdb lists only in-frame clones, some missing. Here the sample spans some 180,000 clones, over 75% being singletons. The receptor's source is a woman in her 30s in good health and CMV-seronegative. The source material was PBMCs.

The CDR3 spells CASLLTRSLGEQYF. The CDR3 DNA follows: TGTGCCAGCCTCCTGACCAGGTCCCTGGGCGAGCAGTACTTC. This chain connects TRBV7-2 to TRBJ2-7; D uncertain. Deletions cut 8 bases from V and 6 bases from J, with 20 bases between. The CDR3 is made up of 14 amino acids. The germline V gene has CDR1 SGHTA and CDR2 FQGNSA. Drawing the rest from reference TRBV7-2 and TRBJ2-7, the complete variable domain is GAGVSQSPSNKVTEKGKDVELRCDPISGHTALYWYRQSLGQGLEFLIYFQGNSAPDKSGLPSDRFSAERTGGSVSTLTIQRTQQEDSAVYLCASLLTRSLGEQYFGPGTRLTVT.